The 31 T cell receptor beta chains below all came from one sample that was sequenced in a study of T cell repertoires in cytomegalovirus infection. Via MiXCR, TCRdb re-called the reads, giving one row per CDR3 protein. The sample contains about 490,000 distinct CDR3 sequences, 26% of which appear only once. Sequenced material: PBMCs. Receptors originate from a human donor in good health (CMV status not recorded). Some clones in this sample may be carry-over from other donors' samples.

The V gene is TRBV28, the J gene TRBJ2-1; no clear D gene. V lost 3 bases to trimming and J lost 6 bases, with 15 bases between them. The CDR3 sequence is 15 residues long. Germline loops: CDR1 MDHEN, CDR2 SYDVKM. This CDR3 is CASSLVVTASNEQFF. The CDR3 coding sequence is TGTGCCAGCAGTTTGGTCGTAACGGCCTCCAATGAGCAGTTCTTC. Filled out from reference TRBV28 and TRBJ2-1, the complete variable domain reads DVKVTQSSRYLVKRTGEKVFLECVQDMDHENMFWYRQDPGLGLRLIYFSYDVKMKEKGDIPEGYSVSREKKERFSLILESASTNQTSMYLCASSLVVTASNEQFFGPGTRLTVL.

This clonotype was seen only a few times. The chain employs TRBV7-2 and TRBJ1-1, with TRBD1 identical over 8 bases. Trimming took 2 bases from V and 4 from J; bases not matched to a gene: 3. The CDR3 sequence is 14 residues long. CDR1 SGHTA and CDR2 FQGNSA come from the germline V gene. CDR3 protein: CASSLKTGGTEAFF. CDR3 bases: TGTGCCAGCAGCTTAAAAACAGGGGGCACTGAAGCTTTCTTT.

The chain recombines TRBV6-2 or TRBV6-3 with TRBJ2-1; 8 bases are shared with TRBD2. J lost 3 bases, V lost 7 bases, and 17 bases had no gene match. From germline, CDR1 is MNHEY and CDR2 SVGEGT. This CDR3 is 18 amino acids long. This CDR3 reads CASNRPLESGRFYNEQFF. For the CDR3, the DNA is TGTGCCAGCAATCGCCCACTAGAGAGCGGGAGATTCTACAATGAGCAGTTCTTC.

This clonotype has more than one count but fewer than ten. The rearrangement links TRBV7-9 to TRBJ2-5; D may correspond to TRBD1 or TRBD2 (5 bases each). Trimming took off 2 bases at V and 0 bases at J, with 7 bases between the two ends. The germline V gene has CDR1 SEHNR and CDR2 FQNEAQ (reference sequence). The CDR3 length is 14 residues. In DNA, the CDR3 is TGTGCCAGCAGCTTAACGGGACACCAAGAGACCCAGTACTTC. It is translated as CASSLTGHQETQYF. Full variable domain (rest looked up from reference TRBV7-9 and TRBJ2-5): DTGVSQNPRHKITKRGQNVTFRCDPISEHNRLYWYRQTLGQGPEFLTYFQNEAQLEKSRLLSDRFSAERPKGSFSTLEIQRTEQGDSAMYLCASSLTGHQETQYFGPGTRLLVL.

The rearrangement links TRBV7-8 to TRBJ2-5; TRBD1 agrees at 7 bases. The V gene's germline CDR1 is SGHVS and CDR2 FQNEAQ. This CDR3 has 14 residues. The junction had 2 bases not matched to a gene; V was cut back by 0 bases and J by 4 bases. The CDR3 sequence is CASSLADRVETQYF. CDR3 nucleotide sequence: TGTGCCAGCAGCTTAGCCGACAGGGTAGAGACCCAGTACTTC.

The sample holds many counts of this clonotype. CDR3 in DNA: TGTGCCAGCAGCTTGTCTGCGGGCACTGAAGCTTTCTTT. It encodes CASSLSAGTEAFF. The rearrangement joins TRBV11-3 to TRBJ1-1; no reliable D call. V lost 3 bases and J 4 bases, leaving 9 bases between the germline ends. This CDR3 has 13 residues. Per germline, CDR1 SGHNT and CDR2 YENEEA. The variable domain in full, with the rest retrieved from reference TRBV11-3 and TRBJ1-1, is EAGVVQSPRYKIIEKKQPVAFWCNPISGHNTLYWYLQNLGQGPELLIRYENEEAVDDSQLPKDRFSAERLKGVDSTLKIQPAELGDSAVYLCASSLSAGTEAFFGQGTRLTVV.

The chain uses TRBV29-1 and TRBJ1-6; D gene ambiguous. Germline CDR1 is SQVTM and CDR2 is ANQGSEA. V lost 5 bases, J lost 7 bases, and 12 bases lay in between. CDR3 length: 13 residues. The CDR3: CSVSDRPNSPLHF. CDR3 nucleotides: TGCAGCGTTTCGGATCGGCCCAATTCACCCCTCCACTTT.

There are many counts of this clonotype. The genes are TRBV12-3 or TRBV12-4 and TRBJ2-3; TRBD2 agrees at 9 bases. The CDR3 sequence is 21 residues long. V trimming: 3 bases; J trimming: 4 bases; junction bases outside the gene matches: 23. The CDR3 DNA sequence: TGTGCCAGCAGTTTTCCCCCGGCGGGAGGGCCGGCAAATTTTTTAGCAGATACGCAGTATTTT. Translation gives CASSFPPAGGPANFLADTQYF.

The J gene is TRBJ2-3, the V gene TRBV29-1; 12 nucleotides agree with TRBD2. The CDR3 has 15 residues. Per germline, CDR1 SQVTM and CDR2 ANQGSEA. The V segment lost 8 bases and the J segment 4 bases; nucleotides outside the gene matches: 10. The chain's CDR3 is CSFRLAGESPDTQYF. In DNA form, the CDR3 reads TGCAGCTTCCGACTAGCGGGAGAGTCCCCAGATACGCAGTATTTT.

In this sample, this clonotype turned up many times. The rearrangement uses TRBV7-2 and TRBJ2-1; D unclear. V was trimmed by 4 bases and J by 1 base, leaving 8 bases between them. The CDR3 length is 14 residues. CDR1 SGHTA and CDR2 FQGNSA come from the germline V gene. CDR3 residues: CASSSKLSYNEQFF. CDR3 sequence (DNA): TGTGCCAGCAGCTCCAAACTATCCTACAATGAGCAGTTCTTC.

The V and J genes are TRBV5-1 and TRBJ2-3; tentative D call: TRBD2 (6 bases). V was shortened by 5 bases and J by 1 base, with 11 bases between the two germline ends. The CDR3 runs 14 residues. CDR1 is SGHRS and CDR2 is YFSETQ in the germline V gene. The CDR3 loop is CASSRGRGTDTQYF. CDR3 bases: TGCGCCAGCAGTCGGGGGAGAGGCACAGATACGCAGTATTTT. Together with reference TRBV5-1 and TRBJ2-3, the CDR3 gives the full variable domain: KAGVTQTPRYLIKTRGQQVTLSCSPISGHRSVSWYQQTPGQGLQFLFEYFSETQRNKGNFPGRFSGRQFSNSRSEMNVSTLELGDSALYLCASSRGRGTDTQYFGPGTRLTVL.

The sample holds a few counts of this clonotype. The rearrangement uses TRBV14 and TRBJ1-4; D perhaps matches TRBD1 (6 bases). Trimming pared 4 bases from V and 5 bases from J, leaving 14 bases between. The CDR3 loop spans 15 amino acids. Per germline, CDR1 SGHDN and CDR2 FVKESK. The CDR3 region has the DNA TGTGCCAGCAGCCCTTCCGGGACACTGAATGAAAAACTGTTTTTT. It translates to CASSPSGTLNEKLFF. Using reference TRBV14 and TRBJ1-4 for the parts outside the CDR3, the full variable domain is EAGVTQFPSHSVIEKGQTVTLRCDPISGHDNLYWYRRVMGKEIKFLLHFVKESKQDESGMPNNRFLAERTGGTYSTLKVQPAELEDSGVYFCASSPSGTLNEKLFFGSGTQLSVL.

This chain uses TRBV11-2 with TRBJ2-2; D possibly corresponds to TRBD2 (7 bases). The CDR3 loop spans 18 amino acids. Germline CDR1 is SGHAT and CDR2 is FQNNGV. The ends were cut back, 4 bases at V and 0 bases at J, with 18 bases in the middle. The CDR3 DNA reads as TGTGCCAGCAGCTCAGGGGCTAGCGGTAGCGCGAACACCGGGGAGCTGTTTTTT. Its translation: CASSSGASGSANTGELFF.

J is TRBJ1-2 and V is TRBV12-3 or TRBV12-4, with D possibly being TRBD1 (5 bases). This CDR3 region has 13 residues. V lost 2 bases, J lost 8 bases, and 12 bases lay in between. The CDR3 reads CASSLYLEGGYTF. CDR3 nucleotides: TGTGCCAGCAGTTTATACTTGGAGGGGGGCTACACCTTC.

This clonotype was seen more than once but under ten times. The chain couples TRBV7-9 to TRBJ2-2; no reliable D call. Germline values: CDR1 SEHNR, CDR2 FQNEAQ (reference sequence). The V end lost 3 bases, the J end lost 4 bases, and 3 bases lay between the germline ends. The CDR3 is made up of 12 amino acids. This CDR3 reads CASSFTTGELFF. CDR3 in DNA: TGTGCCAGCAGCTTCACCACCGGGGAGCTGTTTTTT.

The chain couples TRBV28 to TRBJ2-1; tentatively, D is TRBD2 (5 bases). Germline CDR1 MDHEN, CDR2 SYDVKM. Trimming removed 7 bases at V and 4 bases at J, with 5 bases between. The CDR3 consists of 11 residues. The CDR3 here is CASTGYNEQFF. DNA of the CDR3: TGTGCCAGCACGGGGTACAATGAGCAGTTCTTC.

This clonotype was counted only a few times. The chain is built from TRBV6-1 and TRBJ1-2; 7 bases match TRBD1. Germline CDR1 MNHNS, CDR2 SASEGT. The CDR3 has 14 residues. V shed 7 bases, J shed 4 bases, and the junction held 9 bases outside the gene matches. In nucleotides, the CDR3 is TGTGCCAGCAAACTCACAGGGGAGGGCTATGGCTACACCTTC. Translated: CASKLTGEGYGYTF.

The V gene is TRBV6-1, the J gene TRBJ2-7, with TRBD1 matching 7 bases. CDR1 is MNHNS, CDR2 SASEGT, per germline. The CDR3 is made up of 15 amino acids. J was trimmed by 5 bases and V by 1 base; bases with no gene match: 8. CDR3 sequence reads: CASSEVTGARNEQYV. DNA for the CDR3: TGTGCCAGCAGTGAAGTCACAGGGGCTCGGAACGAGCAGTACGTC.

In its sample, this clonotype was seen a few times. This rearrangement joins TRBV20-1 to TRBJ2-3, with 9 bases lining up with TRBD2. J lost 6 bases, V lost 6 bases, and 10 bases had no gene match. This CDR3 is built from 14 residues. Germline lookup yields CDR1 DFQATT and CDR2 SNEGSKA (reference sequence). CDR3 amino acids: CSAKSASGADTQYF. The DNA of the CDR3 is TGCAGTGCCAAGTCGGCTAGCGGGGCCGATACGCAGTATTTT.

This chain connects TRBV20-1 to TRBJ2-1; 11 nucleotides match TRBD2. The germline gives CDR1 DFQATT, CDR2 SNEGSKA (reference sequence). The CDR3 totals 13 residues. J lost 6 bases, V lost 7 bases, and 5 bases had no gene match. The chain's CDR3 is CSVLAGGVNEQFF. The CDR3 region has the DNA TGCAGTGTCCTAGCGGGAGGTGTCAATGAGCAGTTCTTC.

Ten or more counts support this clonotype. The CDR3 coding sequence is TGTGCCACCTCGGGAGGGGGGCTGAACACTGAAGCTTTCTTT. Its protein is CATSGGGLNTEAFF. The V gene is TRBV12-3 or TRBV12-4, the J gene TRBJ1-1; perhaps TRBD1 as D (6 bases). Trimming removed 10 bases at V and 0 bases at J, with 15 bases between. The CDR3 has 14 amino acids.

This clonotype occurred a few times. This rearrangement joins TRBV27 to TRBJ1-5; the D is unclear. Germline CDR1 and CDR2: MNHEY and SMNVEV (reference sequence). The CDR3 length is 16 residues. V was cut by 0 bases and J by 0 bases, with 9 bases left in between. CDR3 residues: CASSLSGDYSNQPQHF. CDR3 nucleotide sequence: TGTGCCAGCAGTTTATCTGGGGATTATAGCAATCAGCCCCAGCATTTT.

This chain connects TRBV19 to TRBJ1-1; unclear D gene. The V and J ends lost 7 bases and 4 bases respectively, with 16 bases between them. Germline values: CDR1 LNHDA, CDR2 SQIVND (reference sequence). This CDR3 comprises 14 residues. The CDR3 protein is CASKSARVGTEAFF. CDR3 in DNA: TGTGCCAGTAAATCGGCGAGGGTTGGCACTGAAGCTTTCTTT.

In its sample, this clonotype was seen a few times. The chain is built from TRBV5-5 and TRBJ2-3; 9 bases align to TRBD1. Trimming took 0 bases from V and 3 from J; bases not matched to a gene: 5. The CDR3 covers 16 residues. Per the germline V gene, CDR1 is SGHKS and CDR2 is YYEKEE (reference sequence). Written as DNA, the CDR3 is TGTGCCAGCAGCTTGGCCACAGGGGGCAGGACAGATACGCAGTATTTT. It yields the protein CASSLATGGRTDTQYF.

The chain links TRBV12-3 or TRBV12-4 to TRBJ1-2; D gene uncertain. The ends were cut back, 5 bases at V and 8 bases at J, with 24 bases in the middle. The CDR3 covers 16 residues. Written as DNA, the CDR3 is TGTGCCAGCAGTAAAAGTATAGAGAGCCGGGGAATCGGCTACACCTTC. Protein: CASSKSIESRGIGYTF.

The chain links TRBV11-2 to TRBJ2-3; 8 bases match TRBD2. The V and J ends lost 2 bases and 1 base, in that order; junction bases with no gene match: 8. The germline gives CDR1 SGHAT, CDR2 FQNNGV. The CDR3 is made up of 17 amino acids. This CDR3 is CASSLRSETSGTDTQYF. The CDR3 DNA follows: TGTGCCAGCAGCTTAAGGTCAGAGACTAGCGGCACAGATACGCAGTATTTT.

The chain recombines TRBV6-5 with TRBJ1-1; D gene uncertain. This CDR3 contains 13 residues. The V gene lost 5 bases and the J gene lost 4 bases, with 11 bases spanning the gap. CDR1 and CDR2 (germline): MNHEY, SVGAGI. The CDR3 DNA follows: TGTGCCAGCAGTGTGATTGGGGTCACTGAAGCTTTCTTT. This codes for CASSVIGVTEAFF.

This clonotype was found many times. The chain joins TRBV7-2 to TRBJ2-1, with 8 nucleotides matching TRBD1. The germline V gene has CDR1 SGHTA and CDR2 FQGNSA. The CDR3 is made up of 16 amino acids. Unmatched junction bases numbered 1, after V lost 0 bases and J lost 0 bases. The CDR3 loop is CASSLAGTGSYNEQFF. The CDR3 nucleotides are TGTGCCAGCAGCTTAGCAGGGACAGGCTCCTACAATGAGCAGTTCTTC.

The CDR3 DNA reads as TGCAGTGCTAGCCCGATAGCGGGAGACTCATCTTACGAGCAGTACTTC. As protein: CSASPIAGDSSYEQYF. The rearrangement links TRBV20-1 to TRBJ2-7; 9 positions match TRBD2. Unmatched junction bases numbered 13, after V lost 3 bases and J lost 4 bases. The CDR3 length is 16 residues. CDR1 DFQATT and CDR2 SNEGSKA come from the germline V gene (reference sequence).

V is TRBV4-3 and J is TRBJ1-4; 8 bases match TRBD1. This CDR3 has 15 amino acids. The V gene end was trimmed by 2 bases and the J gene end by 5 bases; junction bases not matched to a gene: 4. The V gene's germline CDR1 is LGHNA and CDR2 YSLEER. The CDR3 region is CASSQQTGGNEKLFF. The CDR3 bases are TGCGCCAGCAGCCAACAAACAGGGGGGAATGAAAAACTGTTTTTT.

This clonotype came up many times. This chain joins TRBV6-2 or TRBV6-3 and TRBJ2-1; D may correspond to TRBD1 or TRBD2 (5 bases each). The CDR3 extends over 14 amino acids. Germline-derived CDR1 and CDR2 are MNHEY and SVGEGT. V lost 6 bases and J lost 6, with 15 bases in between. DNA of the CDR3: TGTGCCAGCAGGCCCGAGGGGTTTGGCAATGAGCAGTTCTTC. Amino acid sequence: CASRPEGFGNEQFF.